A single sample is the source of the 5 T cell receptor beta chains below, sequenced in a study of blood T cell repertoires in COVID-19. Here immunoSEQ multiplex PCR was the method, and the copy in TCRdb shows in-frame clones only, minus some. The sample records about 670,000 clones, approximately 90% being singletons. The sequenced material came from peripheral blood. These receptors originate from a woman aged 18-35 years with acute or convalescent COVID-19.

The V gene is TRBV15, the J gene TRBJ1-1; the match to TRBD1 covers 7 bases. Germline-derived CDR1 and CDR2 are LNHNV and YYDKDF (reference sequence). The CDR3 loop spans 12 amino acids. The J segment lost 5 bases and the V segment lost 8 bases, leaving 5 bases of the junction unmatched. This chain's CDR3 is CATSGGGTEAFF. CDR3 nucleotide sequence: TGTGCCACCTCAGGGGGTGGGACTGAAGCTTTCTTT.

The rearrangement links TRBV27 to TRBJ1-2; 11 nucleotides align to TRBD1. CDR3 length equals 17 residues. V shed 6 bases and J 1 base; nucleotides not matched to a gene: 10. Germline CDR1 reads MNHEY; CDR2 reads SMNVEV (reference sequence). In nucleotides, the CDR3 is TGTGCCAGCAGATCACTCGGACAGGGGGCCCATAACTATGGCTACACCTTC. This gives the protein CASRSLGQGAHNYGYTF.

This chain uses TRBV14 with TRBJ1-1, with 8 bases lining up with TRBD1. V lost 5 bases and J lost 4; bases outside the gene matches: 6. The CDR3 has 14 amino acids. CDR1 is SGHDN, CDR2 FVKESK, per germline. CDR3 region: CASSTRDRITEAFF. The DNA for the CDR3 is TGTGCCAGCAGCACCCGGGACAGGATCACTGAAGCTTTCTTT.

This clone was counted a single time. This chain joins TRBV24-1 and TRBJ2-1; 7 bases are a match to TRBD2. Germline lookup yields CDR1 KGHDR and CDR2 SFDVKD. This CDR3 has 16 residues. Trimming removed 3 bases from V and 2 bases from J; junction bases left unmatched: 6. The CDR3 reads CATSDALAVTYNEQFF. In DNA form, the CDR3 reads TGTGCCACCAGTGATGCCCTAGCGGTTACCTACAATGAGCAGTTCTTC.

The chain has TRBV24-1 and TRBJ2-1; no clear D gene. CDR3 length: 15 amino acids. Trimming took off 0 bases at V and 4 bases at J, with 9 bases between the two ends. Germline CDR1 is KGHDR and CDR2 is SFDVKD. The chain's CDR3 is CATSDLLQDYNEQFF. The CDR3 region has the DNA TGTGCCACCAGTGATTTGTTGCAGGATTACAATGAGCAGTTCTTC.